The sequence of this T cell receptor (beta chain) was determined in a study of T-cell memory formation after mild COVID-19 (dated by TCRdb to the early 2020s). Turning to the overall study: Most TCR sequence clusters were specific to one of the two donors. Two young, previously healthy adult volunteers, one female and one male, were included in the cohort. Longitudinal TCRalpha and TCRbeta repertoire sequencing tracked T-cell clones expanding and contracting after mild COVID-19 in a couple of donors. Study-level results and caveats: Some responding clones were found in pre-infection memory, which suggests that pre-existing cross-reactive memory T cells took part in the SARS-CoV-2 response. SARS-CoV-2 specificity of the second-wave clones peaking on day 37 was not confirmed. Contracting CD4+ clones turned up mainly in the CM and EM memory subsets, whereas EMRA was where CD8+ clones were enriched. Only two mild cases were covered by the study, and larger cohorts that include severe cases with pre-infection samples were considered necessary. Clones contracting from day 15 to 85 had balanced CD4/CD8 phenotypes, while a second wave expanding from day 15 to 37 was biased towards CD4+.

Ficoll-Paque density gradient centrifugation was the method used to isolate PBMCs. In the case of this clonotype: The specificity of this receptor is unknown. The input lacks base qualities; no much larger clone sits a single base away.

Reading the germline V gene (reference sequence) gives CDR1 MNHEY and CDR2 SMNVEV. V ends up 6 bases short and J 5 bases short, with an unmatched junction base count of 8. Reading from cysteine to phenylalanine, the CDR3 counts 15 amino acids. Only CDR3 DNA is held: 45 bases, read in frame from base 1. TCRdb shows the sequencer as Illumina NovaSeq 6000. cDNA libraries for TCRalpha and TCRbeta were prepared by 5'RACE using constant-segment primers, with sample barcodes and unique molecular identifiers added. RNA was extracted from every sample with Trizol reagent. Library amplification was performed in two PCR steps, and a second sample barcode and Illumina TruSeq adapters were introduced in the second step. Sequencing of the libraries was done on an Illumina NovaSeq, producing 2 x 150 bp paired-end reads. The authors processed their data as follows. Demultiplexing of reads and collapsing into UMI-guided consensus sequences were performed with migec v1.2.7. With mixcr v2.1.11, UMI consensuses were aligned to TRA and TRB V and J templates and assembled into clonotypes. Expanded or contracted clonotypes were those called significant by both edgeR and NoisET, with noise models trained on biological replicates. edgeR calls used a false discovery rate-adjusted p below 0.01 and a log2 fold-change threshold of 1. PCA with hierarchical clustering of max-normalized trajectories of the 1000 most abundant clonotypes was used as exploratory dynamics analysis. Separately sequenced CD4+ and CD8+ repertoires were used to assign a CD4 or CD8 phenotype to each responding clone. In TCRdb, the public reads were trimmed at Q25 with fastp and aligned with MiXCR, with productive beta chains retained. Here each entry gathers all rows of one CDR3 protein and keeps the most common genes and DNA. It is TCRdb's table, rather than the study itself, that gives the V and J calls and clone size. The sample yields around 410,000 distinct CDR3 sequences; more than 20% were counted once. The top ten hold around 13% of the sample.

The sample taken for sequencing was PBMCs or a T cell subset sorted from them (not recorded which). This TCR was sampled from an adult woman who had mild COVID-19 (a few samples of this study predate the infection). The sample titles of this study are shuffled in the database, so cell type and time point are left out; the donor was told from shared clones. Recombination linked TRBV27 to TRBJ2-3; 10 bases in between match TRBD2. The bases are TGTGCCAGCAGGATTAGCGGGGGGATTCAAGATACGCAGTATTTT. This translates into CASRISGGIQDTQYF.